The clone carrying this T cell receptor (beta chain) was detected once. The sample is drawn from a study of blood T cell repertoires in COVID-19. The method was immunoSEQ multiplex PCR; TCRdb's version includes in-frame clones alone and lacks a portion of them. The sample lists 120,000 to 150,000 clones, roughly 86% occurring once. Material for sequencing was peripheral blood. The TCR comes from a human donor with acute or convalescent COVID-19. The donor label of this sample is uncertain.

The CDR3 coding sequence is TGCGCCAGCAGCCAAGATCCTCATCGAGGTACGCAGTATTTT. Encoded protein: CASSQDPHRGTQYF. V is TRBV4-1 and J is TRBJ2-3; D not resolved. Trimming removed 0 bases at V and 8 bases at J, with 12 bases between. CDR1 and CDR2 from the germline V gene are MGHRA and YSYEKL. The CDR3 has 14 amino acids.